This paragraph reports one T cell receptor beta chain. This sample is drawn from a study of OX40 agonist ivuxolimab in advanced cancers. This CDR3 is built from 11 residues. The germline V and J ends were trimmed by 5 bases and 7 bases, with 11 bases remaining between them. Germline CDR1 reads SQVTM; CDR2 reads ANQGSEA. Repertoires were generated with immunoSEQ multiplex PCR, while TCRdb's copy carries only in-frame clones and drops some. This sample carries around 61,000 clones, around four fifths of them seen once, and the ten largest clones take about 2%. The gene calls are TRBV29-1 and TRBJ2-5; D remains ambiguous. This receptor was obtained from an adult with an advanced solid tumor such as melanoma, head and neck, liver or kidney cancer. The specimen comprised CD4+ or CD8+ T cells sorted from blood, sampled in a trial of the OX40 agonist ivuxolimab. The CDR3 sequence: CSVQTRSTQYF. In nucleotides, the CDR3 is TGCAGCGTTCAGACCCGATCGACCCAGTACTTC.